This is a list of T cell receptor beta chains from one sample in a study of cytomegalovirus exposure and HLA in healthy donors. The table came from immunoSEQ multiplex PCR; TCRdb's copy has only in-frame clones and leaves some out. The sample has roughly 180,000 clones, 79% seen once. Sequenced input: PBMCs. The receptors shown here come from a girl aged 10-17 years in good health and CMV-seropositive. Both conserved end residues are part of each CDR3. Fields, in order: V gene, D gene, clone size, J gene, CDR3 DNA, CDR3 protein. D genes are given only for firm matches. Expanded clones are given a class, and other clones once, few, many or no size at all.

V gene: TRBV4-1; D gene: TRBD1; clone size: NA; J gene: TRBJ1-5; CDR3 DNA: TGCGCCAGCAGCCTCGGACAGGGGACCCGTTATAGCAATCAGCCCCAGCATTTT; CDR3 protein: CASSLGQGTRYSNQPQHF
V gene: TRBV19; D gene: NA; clone size: NA; J gene: TRBJ1-2; CDR3 DNA: TGTGCCAGTTCGCAATCCCCGTGGGGGCTCGAAGGCTACACCTTC; CDR3 protein: CASSQSPWGLEGYTF
V gene: TRBV10-3; D gene: NA; clone size: NA; J gene: TRBJ1-4; CDR3 DNA: TGTGCCATCAGTGACGCAGAATCTAATGAAAAACTGTTTTTT; CDR3 protein: CAISDAESNEKLFF
V gene: TRBV15; D gene: TRBD1; clone size: NA; J gene: TRBJ1-2; CDR3 DNA: TGTGCCACCAGCAGAGAACAGGGGGACTATGGCTACACCTTC; CDR3 protein: CATSREQGDYGYTF
V gene: TRBV13; D gene: NA; clone size: NA; J gene: TRBJ2-3; CDR3 DNA: TGTGCCAGCAGCTTACTTATAGGCACAGATACGCAGTATTTT; CDR3 protein: CASSLLIGTDTQYF
V gene: TRBV10-3; D gene: NA; clone size: NA; J gene: TRBJ1-5; CDR3 DNA: TGTGCCATCAGTGACAGGAGGAATAGCAATCAGCCCCAGCATTTT; CDR3 protein: CAISDRRNSNQPQHF
V gene: TRBV14; D gene: TRBD2; clone size: NA; J gene: TRBJ2-3; CDR3 DNA: TGTGCCAGCAGCCTGACTAGCGGTATCACAGATACGCAGTATTTT; CDR3 protein: CASSLTSGITDTQYF
V gene: TRBV25-1; D gene: NA; clone size: NA; J gene: TRBJ1-2; CDR3 DNA: TGTGCCAGCAGTGAACAGGGGTTTGGCTACACCTTC; CDR3 protein: CASSEQGFGYTF
V gene: TRBV5-1; D gene: TRBD2; clone size: NA; J gene: TRBJ2-5; CDR3 DNA: TGCGCCAGCAGCTTGGATCCAGCGGGGGGGTACCAAGAGACCCAGTACTTC; CDR3 protein: CASSLDPAGGYQETQYF
V gene: TRBV14; D gene: TRBD1; clone size: NA; J gene: TRBJ2-1; CDR3 DNA: TGTGCCAGCAGCCATGACAGGGTCGAGCAGTTCTTC; CDR3 protein: CASSHDRVEQFF
V gene: TRBV2; D gene: NA; clone size: NA; J gene: TRBJ2-7; CDR3 DNA: TGTGTCAAGCAGGAGGCGGCATACGAGCAGTACTTC; CDR3 protein: CVKQEAAYEQYF
V gene: TRBV19; D gene: NA; clone size: NA; J gene: TRBJ1-1; CDR3 DNA: TGTGCCAGTAGTATCGGCAGCACGGGTACTGAAGCTTTCTTT; CDR3 protein: CASSIGSTGTEAFF
V gene: TRBV5-6; D gene: TRBD1; clone size: NA; J gene: TRBJ1-2; CDR3 DNA: TGTGCCAGCAGCGTAGGACAGGGGAGCTATGGCTACACCTTC; CDR3 protein: CASSVGQGSYGYTF
V gene: TRBV6-1; D gene: TRBD1; clone size: once; J gene: TRBJ2-7; CDR3 DNA: TGTGCCAGCACTTTGACAGGGCTCAACGAGCAGTACTTC; CDR3 protein: CASTLTGLNEQYF
V gene: TRBV19; D gene: NA; clone size: NA; J gene: TRBJ1-5; CDR3 DNA: TGTGCCAGTAGTATAGGTCCAACGAGGAGCAATCAGCCCCAGCATTTT; CDR3 protein: CASSIGPTRSNQPQHF
V gene: TRBV5-1; D gene: NA; clone size: few; J gene: TRBJ2-3; CDR3 DNA: TGCGCCAGCAGCTTGGGTCAGCGCTACGCGTCAGATACGCAGTATTTT; CDR3 protein: CASSLGQRYASDTQYF
V gene: TRBV5-5; D gene: NA; clone size: NA; J gene: TRBJ1-2; CDR3 DNA: TGTGCCAGCAGCGCCGGGACTAACTATGGCTACACCTTC; CDR3 protein: CASSAGTNYGYTF
V gene: TRBV6-6; D gene: NA; clone size: NA; J gene: TRBJ2-1; CDR3 DNA: TGTGCCAGCAGTTACTCGGCGGGCATCTACAATGAGCAGTTCTTC; CDR3 protein: CASSYSAGIYNEQFF
V gene: TRBV5-1; D gene: NA; clone size: NA; J gene: TRBJ2-5; CDR3 DNA: TGCGCCAGCAGCTTGGAGGCCACGGTACTTCATCGGGGGACCCAGTACTTC; CDR3 protein: CASSLEATVLHRGTQYF
V gene: TRBV5-6; D gene: NA; clone size: NA; J gene: TRBJ2-3; CDR3 DNA: TGTGCCAGCAGCGCCTCGGGACTCTCAACACCCACAGATACGCAGTATTTT; CDR3 protein: CASSASGLSTPTDTQYF
V gene: TRBV6-5; D gene: NA; clone size: few; J gene: TRBJ1-2; CDR3 DNA: TGTGCCAGCAGTTACTCGACGCGGGGCTTTGGCTATGGCTACACCTTC; CDR3 protein: CASSYSTRGFGYGYTF
V gene: TRBV6-1; D gene: TRBD1; clone size: NA; J gene: TRBJ2-1; CDR3 DNA: TGTGCCAGCAGGAAGGGGGCTACTACAAATGAGCAGTTCTTC; CDR3 protein: CASRKGATTNEQFF
V gene: TRBV13; D gene: NA; clone size: NA; J gene: TRBJ2-7; CDR3 DNA: TGTGCCAGCTCAGACACCCACTCCTACGAGCAGTACTTC; CDR3 protein: CASSDTHSYEQYF
V gene: TRBV7-8; D gene: NA; clone size: few; J gene: TRBJ2-7; CDR3 DNA: TGTGCCAGCAGCGTTCAGCCAGCGGACAGCCAGCCTCTCTCCTACGAGCAGTACTTC; CDR3 protein: CASSVQPADSQPLSYEQYF
V gene: TRBV6-1; D gene: NA; clone size: NA; J gene: TRBJ2-7; CDR3 DNA: TGTGCCAGCAGTGAAGGATGGGGGCGCTACGAGCAGTACTTC; CDR3 protein: CASSEGWGRYEQYF
V gene: TRBV18; D gene: TRBD1; clone size: NA; J gene: TRBJ1-2; CDR3 DNA: TGTGCCAGCTCACTTCAACAGGGGAACTATGGCTACACCTTC; CDR3 protein: CASSLQQGNYGYTF
V gene: TRBV5-6; D gene: NA; clone size: NA; J gene: TRBJ2-4; CDR3 DNA: TGTGCCAGCATGGACACCGACAAAAACATTCAGTACTTC; CDR3 protein: CASMDTDKNIQYF
V gene: TRBV4-3; D gene: TRBD1; clone size: NA; J gene: TRBJ2-7; CDR3 DNA: TGCGCCAGCAGCCAAGATGGTTCCCGGACAGGCCTCTACGAGCAGTACTTC; CDR3 protein: CASSQDGSRTGLYEQYF
V gene: TRBV12-5; D gene: NA; clone size: NA; J gene: TRBJ2-7; CDR3 DNA: TGTGCTAGTAATCAGGGTCACGAGCAGTACTTC; CDR3 protein: CASNQGHEQYF
V gene: TRBV11-2; D gene: NA; clone size: NA; J gene: TRBJ1-2; CDR3 DNA: TGTGCCAGCAGCGAACAGGGATTCGGCGGCTACACCTTC; CDR3 protein: CASSEQGFGGYTF
V gene: TRBV2; D gene: TRBD1; clone size: NA; J gene: TRBJ1-2; CDR3 DNA: TGTGCCAGCAGTGACCACTCGGGACAGGGAACTGGCTACACCTTC; CDR3 protein: CASSDHSGQGTGYTF
V gene: TRBV7-2; D gene: NA; clone size: NA; J gene: TRBJ2-2; CDR3 DNA: TGTGCCAGCAATCCCGATAGGGGATCCGGGGAGCTGTTTTTT; CDR3 protein: CASNPDRGSGELFF
V gene: TRBV7-2; D gene: TRBD1; clone size: NA; J gene: TRBJ1-2; CDR3 DNA: TGTGCCAGCAGCTTAGCCGGACAGGGAGCATACTATGGCTACACCTTC; CDR3 protein: CASSLAGQGAYYGYTF
V gene: TRBV4-1; D gene: NA; clone size: NA; J gene: TRBJ2-5; CDR3 DNA: TGCGCCAGCAGCCAAGAGAGGGGGGGGAGGGACCAAGAGACCCAGTACTTC; CDR3 protein: CASSQERGGRDQETQYF
V gene: TRBV11-2; D gene: TRBD1; clone size: NA; J gene: TRBJ1-5; CDR3 DNA: TGTGCCAGCAGCTTTGGACAGGGTTACAATCAGCCCCAGCATTTT; CDR3 protein: CASSFGQGYNQPQHF
V gene: TRBV7-2; D gene: TRBD1; clone size: NA; J gene: TRBJ1-2; CDR3 DNA: TGTGCCAGCAGCTTATCTCCGACAGGGAACTATGGCTACACCTTC; CDR3 protein: CASSLSPTGNYGYTF
V gene: TRBV5-1; D gene: TRBD2; clone size: NA; J gene: TRBJ2-1; CDR3 DNA: TGCGCCAGCAGCTTGGGAGCCGGGGGGGCGAATGAGCAGTTCTTC; CDR3 protein: CASSLGAGGANEQFF
V gene: TRBV10-3; D gene: NA; clone size: NA; J gene: TRBJ1-4; CDR3 DNA: TGTGCCATCAGTGAGGGGGACATTAATGAAAAACTGTTTTTT; CDR3 protein: CAISEGDINEKLFF
V gene: TRBV25-1; D gene: NA; clone size: NA; J gene: TRBJ1-4; CDR3 DNA: TGTGCCAGCAGTGACCCAACCCAGGCCAGCTACAATGAAAAACTGTTTTTT; CDR3 protein: CASSDPTQASYNEKLFF
V gene: TRBV19; D gene: TRBD2; clone size: NA; J gene: TRBJ2-7; CDR3 DNA: TGTGCCAGTAGTGGTCCTGGGACTAGGGGACTCTACGAGCAGTACTTC; CDR3 protein: CASSGPGTRGLYEQYF
V gene: TRBV7-9; D gene: NA; clone size: NA; J gene: TRBJ1-2; CDR3 DNA: TGTGCCAGCAGCTTAAATCCGTATGGCTACACCTTC; CDR3 protein: CASSLNPYGYTF
V gene: TRBV2; D gene: NA; clone size: few; J gene: TRBJ2-7; CDR3 DNA: TGTGCCAGTACGGCCCTAGGCGAGCAGTACTTC; CDR3 protein: CASTALGEQYF
V gene: TRBV11-2; D gene: NA; clone size: NA; J gene: TRBJ2-7; CDR3 DNA: TGTGCCAGCAGCCCTTCCTACGAGCAGTACTTC; CDR3 protein: CASSPSYEQYF